The T cell receptor (beta chain) described here comes from a study of PD-1 blockade in classical Hodgkin lymphoma. The assay was immunoSEQ multiplex PCR, and TCRdb's table has in-frame clones only and misses some. The sample holds just under 30,000 clones, 65% to 90% seen once. The V gene's germline CDR1 is MDHEN and CDR2 SYDVKM. The CDR3 spans 14 residues. V shed 8 bases and J shed 2 bases, with 15 bases lying between them. Following autologous stem cell transplantation, relapse occurred in every patient, and exposure to brentuximab vedotin varied. Magnetic negative selection served to purify CD4+ T cells out of PBMCs that had been thawed. This clone appeared a few times.

The receptor comes from a human donor with classical Hodgkin lymphoma. Material: CD4+ T cells from blood, obtained at baseline. This sequence joins TRBV28 and TRBJ1-2, with a weak D call TRBD1 (6 bases). CDR3 sequence: CASVTGTLNYGYTF. The CDR3 nucleotides are TGTGCCAGCGTAACCGGGACACTGAACTATGGCTACACCTTC.